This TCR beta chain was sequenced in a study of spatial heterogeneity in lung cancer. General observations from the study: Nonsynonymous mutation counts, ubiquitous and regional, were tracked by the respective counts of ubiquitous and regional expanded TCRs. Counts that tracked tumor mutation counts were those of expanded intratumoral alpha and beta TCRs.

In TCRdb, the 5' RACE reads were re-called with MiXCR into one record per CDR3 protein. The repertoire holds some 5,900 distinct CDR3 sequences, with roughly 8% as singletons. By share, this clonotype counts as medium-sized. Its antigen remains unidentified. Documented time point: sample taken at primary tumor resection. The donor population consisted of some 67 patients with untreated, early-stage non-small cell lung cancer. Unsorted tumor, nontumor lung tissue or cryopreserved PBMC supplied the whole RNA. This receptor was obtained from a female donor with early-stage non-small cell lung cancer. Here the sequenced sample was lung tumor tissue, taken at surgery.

The CDR3, as DNA: TGTGCCACCAGAGCCCGGGACAGGGGGCGAGCTTTCTTT. Translated: CATRARDRGRAFF. The V call is TRBV24-1, the J call TRBJ1-1, with 12 bases identical to TRBD1. The CDR3 has 13 amino acids. Germline lookup yields CDR1 KGHDR and CDR2 SFDVKD. After removal of 7 bases from V and 10 bases from J, the junction contained 6 bases not matched to a gene.